The 21 T cell receptor beta chains below all came from one sample that was sequenced in a study of blood T cell repertoires in COVID-19. Some clones are missing from TCRdb's copy, which holds only in-frame ones; the method was immunoSEQ multiplex PCR. The top ten hold about 2.1% of the sample, which has almost 400,000 clones, 87% seen once. Sequencing used peripheral blood. The origin of the receptors is a woman in her sixties or seventies with COVID-19, enrolled during active disease.

The V and J genes are TRBV6-5 and TRBJ1-5, with unresolved D. V lost 6 bases, J lost 1 base, and 10 bases lay in between. In germline, CDR1 is MNHEY, CDR2 SVGAGI. The CDR3 sequence is 14 residues long. CDR3 loop: CASRPGRSNQPQHF. CDR3 coding DNA: TGTGCCAGCAGACCGGGGAGGAGCAATCAGCCCCAGCATTTT.

V usage is TRBV7-5 and J usage is TRBJ1-5; the table names TRBD1, a call not compared with the DNA. TRBV7-5 is a listed pseudogene. CDR3 size: 16 residues. This CDR3 is CARSFHRGPSNQPQHF. In DNA, the CDR3 is TGTGCCAGAAGCTTCCACAGGGGACCCAGCAATCAGCCCCAGCATTTT.

Of note for this clone: In the same sample, other DNA sequences code for this CDR3. The rearrangement uses TRBV5-1 and TRBJ2-7; tentative D call: TRBD2 (6 bases). The germline V and J ends were trimmed by 4 bases and 1 base, with 12 bases remaining between them. The CDR3 contains 14 residues. The germline V gene has CDR1 SGHRS and CDR2 YFSETQ. The CDR3: CASSLGGSSYEQYF. CDR3 DNA: TGCGCCAGCAGCCTCGGGGGTTCTTCCTACGAGCAGTACTTC. The whole variable domain, filled in from reference TRBV5-1 and TRBJ2-7, reads KAGVTQTPRYLIKTRGQQVTLSCSPISGHRSVSWYQQTPGQGLQFLFEYFSETQRNKGNFPGRFSGRQFSNSRSEMNVSTLELGDSALYLCASSLGGSSYEQYFGPGTRLTVT.

In regard to this clone: One junction end does not reproduce the germline sequence, and a read error may be involved. The V and J genes are TRBV7-9 and TRBJ1-2; D is possibly TRBD1 (6 bases). This CDR3 is 11 amino acids long. Germline V gives CDR1 SEHNR, CDR2 FQNEAQ (reference sequence). CDR3 loop: CLSGRGYGYTF. CDR3 in DNA: TGCCTTTCCGGCAGGGGTTACGGCTACACCTTC.

The chain links TRBV5-1 to TRBJ2-3; tentatively, D is TRBD2 (6 bases). Trimming took off 4 bases at V and 3 bases at J, with 18 bases between the two ends. The CDR3 spans 16 residues. Looked up from germline, CDR1 is SGHRS and CDR2 is YFSETQ. The CDR3, as DNA: TGCGCCAGCAGCCCGAAGGTTGCGGGGATGACAGATACGCAGTATTTT. Residues: CASSPKVAGMTDTQYF.

This clone was picked up one time. The chain carries TRBV2 and TRBJ1-4; D is ambiguous. CDR3 length equals 15 residues. Germline V gene sequence: CDR1 SNHLY, CDR2 FYNNEI. V shed 4 bases and J shed 8 bases, with 17 bases lying between them. The CDR3 DNA follows: TGTGCCAGCAGTGGTCCCGGCAGCAGGAGGGAAAAACTGTTTTTT. This translates into CASSGPGSRREKLFF.

The rearrangement joins TRBV11-3 to TRBJ2-1; a possible D gene is TRBD1 (6 bases). Trimming shortened V by 5 bases and J by 7 bases, and 15 bases separated the two germline ends. Looked up from germline, CDR1 is SGHNT and CDR2 is YENEEA. The CDR3 totals 14 residues. The CDR3 reads CASSPGPQGNEQFF. The CDR3 bases are TGTGCCAGCAGCCCCGGACCCCAGGGGAATGAGCAGTTCTTC.

The V and J genes are TRBV10-2 and TRBJ2-3, with a weak D call TRBD1 (6 bases). Per germline, CDR1 WSHSY and CDR2 SAAADI. CDR3 length: 13 residues. The V and J ends lost 6 bases and 4 bases respectively, with 11 bases between them. CDR3 coding DNA: TGCGCCAGCAGCCTTTGGACAGCAGATACGCAGTATTTT. As protein: CASSLWTADTQYF.

The rearrangement uses TRBV28 and TRBJ1-2, with 11 positions matching TRBD1. Germline V gene sequence: CDR1 MDHEN, CDR2 SYDVKM. CDR3 size: 17 residues. The V and J ends lost 6 bases and 5 bases, in that order; junction bases with no gene match: 14. As DNA, the CDR3 is TGTGCCAGCAGGGCCGGGACAGGGGGATTCGCAGGGTATGGCTACACCTTC. It is translated as CASRAGTGGFAGYGYTF.

The chain uses TRBV10-3 and TRBJ2-1, with 8 bases that match TRBD1. Unmatched junction bases numbered 8, after V lost 2 bases and J lost 5 bases. Germline loops: CDR1 ENHRY, CDR2 SYGVKD. This CDR3 has 16 amino acids. The CDR3 DNA is TGTGCCATCAGTGAGGGTATGGACAGGGTGAACAATGAGCAGTTCTTC. Translated: CAISEGMDRVNNEQFF.

This clone appeared once. The chain uses TRBV3-1 (or the pseudogene TRBV3-2) and TRBJ1-3, with D unresolved. Germline V gene sequence: CDR1 LGHDT, CDR2 YNNKEL (reference sequence). V lost 3 bases and J lost 8, with 17 bases in between. The length of the CDR3 is 15 residues. The CDR3 DNA is TGTGCCAGCAGCCATACCTCCCGGGGTAGGGACACCATATATTTT. It codes for CASSHTSRGRDTIYF.

The chain joins TRBV5-1 to TRBJ2-3, with 8 bases identical to TRBD1. The CDR3 runs 16 residues. Losses at the gene ends were 4 bases for V and 3 bases for J; bases not matched to a gene: 10. Germline values: CDR1 SGHRS, CDR2 YFSETQ. Written as DNA, the CDR3 is TGCGCCAGCAGCCCAAGCCTGACAGGGGCAACAGATACGCAGTATTTT. Translating gives CASSPSLTGATDTQYF.

This chain joins TRBV6-5 and TRBJ2-7; D possibly corresponds to TRBD1 (6 bases). The V and J ends lost 4 bases and 2 bases respectively, with 12 bases between them. This CDR3 comprises 14 residues. CDR1 MNHEY and CDR2 SVGAGI come from the germline V gene. CDR3 loop: CASSSKAGAYEQYF. The CDR3 nucleotides read TGTGCCAGCAGTTCAAAAGCAGGGGCCTACGAGCAGTACTTC.

The V call is TRBV4-2, the J call TRBJ2-2; perhaps TRBD1 as D (6 bases). V lost 0 bases, J lost 4 bases, and 12 bases lay in between. This CDR3 contains 16 residues. Germline CDR1 LGHNA, CDR2 YNFKEQ. CDR3 protein: CASSQDRPGVTGELFF. The CDR3 DNA follows: TGTGCCAGCAGCCAAGATCGGCCAGGGGTCACCGGGGAGCTGTTTTTT.

V usage is TRBV5-6 and J usage is TRBJ1-5; D gene uncertain. Germline CDR1 is SGHDT and CDR2 is YYEEEE. Trimming removed 1 base from V and 7 bases from J, with 9 bases in between. This CDR3 has 13 residues. The CDR3 here is CASSLNRGQPQHF. CDR3 nucleotides: TGTGCCAGCAGCTTGAATCGGGGACAGCCCCAGCATTTT.

The V call is TRBV3-1 (or the pseudogene TRBV3-2), the J call TRBJ2-2, with 10 bases aligning to TRBD1. J lost 5 bases, V lost 4 bases, and 7 bases had no gene match. Germline CDR1 is LGHDT and CDR2 is YNNKEL (reference sequence). The CDR3 is 16 amino acids. The CDR3 protein is CASSPRTGGGTGELFF. In nucleotides, the CDR3 is TGTGCCAGCAGCCCACGGACAGGGGGAGGGACCGGGGAGCTGTTTTTT.

The V gene is TRBV20-1, the J gene TRBJ1-1; no definite D call. The CDR3 covers 10 residues. Trimming removed 6 bases at V and 6 bases at J, with 8 bases between. Germline V gene data show CDR1 as DFQATT and CDR2 as SNEGSKA (reference sequence). The chain's CDR3 is CSALKPEAFF. DNA for the CDR3: TGCAGTGCCCTAAAACCTGAAGCTTTCTTT.

The count of this clone is one. The genes are TRBV18 and TRBJ2-3; weak D call: TRBD1 (5 bases). The CDR3 sequence is 19 residues long. With 0 bases removed from V and 2 bases from J, the gap between germline ends came to 21 bases. Germline CDR1 KGHSH, CDR2 LQKENI. The CDR3 protein is CASSPPMSGIRWNTDTQYF. DNA of the CDR3: TGTGCCAGCTCACCACCGATGTCAGGGATCAGGTGGAACACAGATACGCAGTATTTT.

The chain recombines TRBV3-1 (or the pseudogene TRBV3-2) with TRBJ1-5; TRBD1 matches at 7 bases. Germline V CDR1 and CDR2: LGHDT, YNNKEL (reference sequence). The V gene end was trimmed by 0 bases and the J gene end by 1 base; junction bases not matched to a gene: 3. This CDR3 comprises 16 residues. CDR3 protein: CASSQDRGQSNQPQHF. The CDR3 DNA sequence: TGTGCCAGCAGCCAAGATCGGGGACAGAGCAATCAGCCCCAGCATTTT.

Only one count was recorded for this clone. The J gene is TRBJ1-2, the V gene TRBV5-1; D uncertain. V shed 2 bases and J shed 2 bases, with 13 bases lying between them. This CDR3 has 15 residues. Germline CDR1 reads SGHRS; CDR2 reads YFSETQ. In nucleotides, the CDR3 is TGCGCCAGCAGCTTAGGCCCAGGTCCCAACTATGGCTACACCTTC. This codes for CASSLGPGPNYGYTF.

This clone has a single count. V usage is TRBV7-2 and J usage is TRBJ2-2, with D hard to call. From germline, CDR1 is SGHTA and CDR2 FQGNSA. Trimming shortened V by 3 bases and J by 1 base, and 6 bases separated the two germline ends. The CDR3 extends over 14 amino acids. This CDR3 reads CASSFAVNTGELFF. The CDR3 DNA reads as TGTGCCAGCAGCTTCGCAGTGAACACCGGGGAGCTGTTTTTT.